Shown below are 18 T cell receptor beta chains from a single sample sequenced in a study of metastatic and nonmetastatic thyroid tumors. Before thyroid surgery, none of the patients had received any treatment. TCRdb re-called the PCR reads with MiXCR. The sample lists about 22,000 clones, approximately 15% occurring once. Sequencing was done on a sample of tumor tissue. The receptors derive from a female donor with papillary thyroid cancer or a benign thyroid nodule (not recorded which). Some clones in this sample may be carry-over from other donors' samples.

There are many counts of this clone. This chain joins TRBV20-1 and TRBJ2-1, with D perhaps TRBD2 (5 bases). V lost 5 bases and J 7 bases, leaving 24 bases between the germline ends. The CDR3 has 16 amino acids. Germline lookup yields CDR1 DFQATT and CDR2 SNEGSKA (reference sequence). CDR3 region: CSASEIRRSTLNEQFF. In nucleotides, the CDR3 is TGCAGTGCTTCAGAGATTAGGAGGTCCACTCTTAATGAGCAGTTCTTC.

A word on this clone: One junction end disagrees with the germline gene, perhaps due to a read error. The chain uses TRBV6-1 and TRBJ1-5; 8 positions agree with TRBD1. CDR3 length: 16 amino acids. CDR1 and CDR2 from the germline V gene are MNHNS and SASEGT. The CDR3 is CASSGKDRVSNHPHHF. The CDR3 DNA reads TGTGCCAGCAGTGGTAAGGACAGGGTGAGCAATCATCCCCATCATTTT.

This clone was detected a few times. The chain employs TRBV16 and TRBJ2-7, with 10 bases fitting TRBD2. This CDR3 contains 13 residues. The ends lost 4 bases at V and 12 bases at J; junction bases unmatched: 9. Germline V gives CDR1 KGHSY, CDR2 FQNENV. CDR3 bases: TGTGCCAGCAGCCTTGGACTAGCGGACCTAAGGTACTTC. Protein: CASSLGLADLRYF.

Notes on this clone: This could be a read error, since a much larger clone is one nucleotide away. This sample includes further DNA sequences coding for the same CDR3. The rearrangement joins TRBV27 to TRBJ2-3, with 10 bases identical to TRBD2. CDR3 size: 16 residues. Germline V CDR1 and CDR2: MNHEY, SMNVEV (reference sequence). The CDR3 bases are TGTGCCAGCAGTCCCCGTGGAGCGGGAGGGGTAGATACACAGTATTTT. This translates into CASSPRGAGGVDTQYF.

This clone was seen at least ten times. V gene TRBV13 combines with J gene TRBJ1-3; D possibly corresponds to TRBD1 (6 bases). CDR1 and CDR2 from the germline V gene are PRHDT and FYEKMQ (reference sequence). Trimming took off 7 bases at V and 0 bases at J, with 13 bases between the two ends. The length of the CDR3 is 15 residues. In DNA form, the CDR3 reads TGTGCCAGCACCCGAGACAGGAGCTCTGGAAACACCATATATTTT. Residues: CASTRDRSSGNTIYF.

This clone was observed many times. The sample holds other DNA sequences that translate to the same CDR3. This chain links TRBV7-3 with TRBJ2-1, with D possibly being TRBD1 (5 bases). The germline gives CDR1 SGHTA, CDR2 FQGTGA. Trimming left V 3 bases short and J 7 bases short, with 7 bases between. CDR3 length: 12 residues. Here the CDR3 reads CASSFAGNEQFF. CDR3 DNA: TGTGCCAGCAGCTTCGCAGGGAATGAGCAGTTCTTC. The full variable domain, completed using reference TRBV7-3 and TRBJ2-1, is GAGVSQTPSNKVTEKGKYVELRCDPISGHTALYWYRQSLGQGPEFLIYFQGTGAADDSGLPNDRFFAVRPEGSVSTLKIQRTERGDSAVYLCASSFAGNEQFFGPGTRLTVL.

This clone showed up many times. This chain joins TRBV6-1 and TRBJ2-1; maybe TRBD2 (6 bases). CDR1 and CDR2 from the germline V gene are MNHNS and SASEGT. This CDR3 contains 13 residues. Trimming stripped 8 bases from V and 15 bases from J, with 23 bases between. CDR3 sequence reads: CASGEARSSFLFF. The CDR3 nucleotides read TGTGCCAGCGGGGAGGCCAGGTCTTCTTTTCTGTTCTTC.

This clone was recorded at least ten times. Possible read error: a much larger clone is one base away. The CDR3 nucleotides are TGTGCCAGTAGAGGTAGGGGGCGAGGGAACACTGGAGCTTTCTTT. As protein: CASRGRGRGNTGAFF. The chain links TRBV19 to TRBJ1-1, with 7 bases identical to TRBD1. This CDR3 comprises 15 residues. Per the germline V gene, CDR1 is LNHDA and CDR2 is SQIVND (reference sequence).

This clone was recorded many times. It may be a read error: a sequence one base away is much more abundant. V and J are TRBV6-2 or TRBV6-3 and TRBJ1-1; unclear D gene. The CDR3 is 11 amino acids. Germline V CDR1 and CDR2: MNHEY, SVGEGT. The CDR3 sequence: CASRLNTEAFF. CDR3 nucleotides: TGCGCCAGCAGGTTGAACACTGAAGCTTTCTTT.

The table lists this clone with a few counts. A much larger clone sits a single nucleotide away, making a read error possible. This chain links TRBV6-4 with TRBJ1-1, with D unclear. The CDR3 runs to 14 residues. Germline V gives CDR1 MRHNA, CDR2 SNTAGT. The ends were cut back, 7 bases at V and 1 base at J, with 13 bases in the middle. CDR3 loop: CASNVSGENTEAFF. CDR3 DNA: TGTGCCAGCAACGTCTCCGGGGAGAACACTGAAGCTTTCTTT.

This clone was counted at least ten times. The chain joins TRBV4-2 to TRBJ2-5; 14 nucleotides agree with TRBD2. Germline CDR1 reads LGHNA; CDR2 reads YNFKEQ. The CDR3 is 17 residues long. J was trimmed by 4 bases and V by 0 bases; bases with no gene match: 4. In DNA, the CDR3 is TGTGCCAGCAGCCAAGACCGACTAGCGGGAGGGCTAGAGACCCAGTACTTC. Its translation: CASSQDRLAGGLETQYF.

This clone turned up a few times. A much larger clone is a single base away; this may be a read error. J is TRBJ2-5 and V is TRBV2; 7 bases map to TRBD1. Germline loops: CDR1 SNHLY, CDR2 FYNNEI. There are 14 residues in the CDR3. The junction had 6 bases not matched to a gene; V was cut back by 3 bases and J by 5 bases. This CDR3 is CASSDDRDPETQYF. The CDR3 DNA reads as TGTGCCAGCAGTGATGACAGGGACCCGGAGACCCAGTACTTC.

Ten or more counts support this clone. The genes are TRBV5-1 and TRBJ2-1, with D maybe TRBD1 (5 bases). V lost 1 base to trimming and J lost 6 bases, with 5 bases between them. The CDR3 covers 12 residues. The germline gives CDR1 SGHRS, CDR2 YFSETQ. This CDR3 reads CASSLQGNEQFF. In DNA form, the CDR3 reads TGCGCCAGCAGCTTGCAGGGCAATGAGCAGTTCTTC.

This clone is classed as medium-sized (0.01 to 0.1%). Different DNA sequences within this sample yield the same CDR3. The chain recombines TRBV3-1 with TRBJ2-7, with TRBD1 as a possible D gene (6 bases). Trimming removed 4 bases from V and 7 bases from J, with 11 bases in between. The CDR3 loop spans 12 amino acids. The germline CDR1 and CDR2 sequences are LGHDT and YNNKEL (reference sequence). CDR3: CASSPQGGEQYF. The CDR3 bases are TGTGCCAGCAGCCCACAGGGTGGTGAGCAGTACTTC.

Many counts were recorded for this clone. The CDR3 is CASSLTSGTSVETQYF. CDR3 DNA: TGCGCCAGCAGCTTGACCTCCGGGACTAGTGTGGAGACCCAGTACTTC. V is TRBV5-1 and J is TRBJ2-5; TRBD2 matches 8 bases. After removal of 1 base from V and 5 bases from J, the junction contained 10 bases not matched to a gene. Germline V gives CDR1 SGHRS, CDR2 YFSETQ. This CDR3 is 16 amino acids long.

This clone occurred many times. The V gene is TRBV2, the J gene TRBJ1-1; 8 bases are shared with TRBD1. The ends lost 6 bases at V and 3 bases at J; junction bases unmatched: 6. Germline CDR1 SNHLY, CDR2 FYNNEI. The CDR3 is 14 residues long. For the CDR3, the DNA is TGTGCCAGCAGCGGACAGGGAATGTACACTGAAGCTTTCTTT. Its translation is CASSGQGMYTEAFF.

This clone occurred many times. The chain couples TRBV20-1 to TRBJ2-5, with a weak D call TRBD2 (7 bases). Germline values: CDR1 DFQATT, CDR2 SNEGSKA (reference sequence). There are 13 residues in the CDR3. V was cut by 5 bases and J by 2 bases, with 12 bases left in between. The CDR3, as DNA: TGCAGTGCTGGGGGGGCGGCGCAAGAGACCCAGTACTTC. It encodes CSAGGAAQETQYF.

The sample holds many counts of this clone. V is TRBV15 and J is TRBJ1-4; D is undetermined. This CDR3 spans 16 amino acids. V was trimmed by 0 bases and J by 0 bases, leaving 8 bases between them. The germline CDR1 and CDR2 sequences are LNHNV and YYDKDF (reference sequence). CDR3 region: CATSRDKAATNEKLFF. The CDR3 DNA reads TGTGCCACCAGCAGAGATAAGGCAGCAACTAATGAAAAACTGTTTTTT.